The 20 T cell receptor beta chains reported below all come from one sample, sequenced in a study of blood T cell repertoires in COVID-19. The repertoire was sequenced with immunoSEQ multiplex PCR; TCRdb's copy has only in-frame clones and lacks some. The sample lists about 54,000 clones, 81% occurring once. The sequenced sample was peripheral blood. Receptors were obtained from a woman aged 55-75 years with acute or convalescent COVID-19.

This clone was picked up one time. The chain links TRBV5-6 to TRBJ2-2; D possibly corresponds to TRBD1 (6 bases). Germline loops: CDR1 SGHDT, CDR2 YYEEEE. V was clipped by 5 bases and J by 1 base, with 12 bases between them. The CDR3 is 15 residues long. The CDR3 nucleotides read TGTGCCAGCAGTAGACAGGAGATGAACACCGGGGAGCTGTTTTTT. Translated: CASSRQEMNTGELFF.

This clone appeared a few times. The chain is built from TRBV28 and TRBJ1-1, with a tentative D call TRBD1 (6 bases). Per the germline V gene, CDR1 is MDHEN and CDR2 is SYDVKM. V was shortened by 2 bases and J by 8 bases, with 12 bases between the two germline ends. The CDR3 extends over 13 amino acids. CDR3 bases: TGTGCCAGCAGTTTAAATCAGGGGCTGGAAGCTTTCTTT. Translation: CASSLNQGLEAFF.

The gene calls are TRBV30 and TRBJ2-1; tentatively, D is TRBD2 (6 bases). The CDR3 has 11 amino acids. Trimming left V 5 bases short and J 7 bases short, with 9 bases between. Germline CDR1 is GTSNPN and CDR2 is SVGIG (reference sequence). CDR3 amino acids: CAWGRLNEQFF. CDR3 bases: TGTGCCTGGGGGAGGTTGAATGAGCAGTTCTTC.

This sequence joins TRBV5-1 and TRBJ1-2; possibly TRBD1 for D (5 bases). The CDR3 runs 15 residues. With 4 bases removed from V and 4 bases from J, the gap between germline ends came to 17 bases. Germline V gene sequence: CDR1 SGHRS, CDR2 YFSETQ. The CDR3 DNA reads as TGCGCCAGCAGCCGGGGAGGAGAGGGGCCCTATGGCTACACCTTC. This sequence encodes CASSRGGEGPYGYTF.

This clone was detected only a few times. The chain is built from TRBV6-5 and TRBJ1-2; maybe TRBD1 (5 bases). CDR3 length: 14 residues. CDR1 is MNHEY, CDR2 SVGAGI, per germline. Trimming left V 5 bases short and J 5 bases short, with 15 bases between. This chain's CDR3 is CASSPLGGFYGYTF. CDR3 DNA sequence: TGTGCCAGCAGTCCCCTGGGGGGATTTTATGGCTACACCTTC.

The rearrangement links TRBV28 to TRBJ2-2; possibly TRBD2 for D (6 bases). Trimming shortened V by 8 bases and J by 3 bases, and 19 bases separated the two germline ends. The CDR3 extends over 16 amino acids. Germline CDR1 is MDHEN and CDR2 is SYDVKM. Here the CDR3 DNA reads TGTGCCAGCGGGTCGTGGGGGACTCATTACACCGGGGAGCTGTTTTTT. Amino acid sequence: CASGSWGTHYTGELFF.

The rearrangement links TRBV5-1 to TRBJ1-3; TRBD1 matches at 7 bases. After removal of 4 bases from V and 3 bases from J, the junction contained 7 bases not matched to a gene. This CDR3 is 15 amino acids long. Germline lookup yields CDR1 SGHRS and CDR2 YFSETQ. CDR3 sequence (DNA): TGCGCCAGCAGCACAGGGGCTTCGGGTGGAAACACCATATATTTT. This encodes CASSTGASGGNTIYF.

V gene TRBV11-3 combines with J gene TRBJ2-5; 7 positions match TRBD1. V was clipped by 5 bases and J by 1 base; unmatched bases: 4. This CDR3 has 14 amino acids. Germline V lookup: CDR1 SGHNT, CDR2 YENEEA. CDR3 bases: TGTGCCAGCAGCGCAGGGGGAAGCCAAGAGACCCAGTACTTC. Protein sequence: CASSAGGSQETQYF.

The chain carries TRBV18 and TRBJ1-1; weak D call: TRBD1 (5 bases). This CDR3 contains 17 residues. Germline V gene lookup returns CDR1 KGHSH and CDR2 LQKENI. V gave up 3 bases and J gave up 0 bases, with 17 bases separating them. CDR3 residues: CASSPSPGGIMNTEAFF. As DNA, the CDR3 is TGTGCCAGCTCACCGTCTCCGGGGGGGATCATGAACACTGAAGCTTTCTTT.

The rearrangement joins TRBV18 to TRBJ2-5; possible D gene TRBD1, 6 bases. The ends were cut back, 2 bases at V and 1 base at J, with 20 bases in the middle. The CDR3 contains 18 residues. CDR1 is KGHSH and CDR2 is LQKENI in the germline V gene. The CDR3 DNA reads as TGTGCCAGCTCACCAATGAATACGGCAGGGGTTCCCCAAGAGACCCAGTACTTC. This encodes CASSPMNTAGVPQETQYF.

The CDR3 spells CAIRDEKRGGTDTQYF. The CDR3 region has the DNA TGTGCCATCAGAGATGAGAAGCGGGGGGGCACAGATACGCAGTATTTT. J is TRBJ2-3 and V is TRBV10-3; 9 bases are a match to TRBD2. Per germline, CDR1 ENHRY and CDR2 SYGVKD. Trimming cost V 6 bases and J 1 base; bases outside gene matches: 8. The CDR3 has 16 amino acids.

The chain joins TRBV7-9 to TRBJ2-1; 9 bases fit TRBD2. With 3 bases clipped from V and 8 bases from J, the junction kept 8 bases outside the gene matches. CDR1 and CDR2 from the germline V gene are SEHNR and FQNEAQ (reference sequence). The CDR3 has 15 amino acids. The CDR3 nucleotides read TGTGCCAGCAGCTTGTCTTACGGGACTAGCTATGAGCAGTTCTTC. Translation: CASSLSYGTSYEQFF.

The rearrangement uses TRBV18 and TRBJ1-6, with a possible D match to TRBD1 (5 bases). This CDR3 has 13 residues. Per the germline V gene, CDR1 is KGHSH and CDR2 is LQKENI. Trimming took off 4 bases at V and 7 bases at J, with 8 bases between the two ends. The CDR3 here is CASSQDRNSPLHF. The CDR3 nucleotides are TGTGCCAGCTCACAAGACAGAAATTCACCCCTCCACTTT.

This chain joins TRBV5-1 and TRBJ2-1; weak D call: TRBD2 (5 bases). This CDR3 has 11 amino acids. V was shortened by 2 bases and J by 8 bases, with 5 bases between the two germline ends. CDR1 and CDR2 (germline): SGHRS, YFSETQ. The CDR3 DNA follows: TGCGCCAGCAGCTTCGGGGATGAGCAGTTCTTC. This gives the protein CASSFGDEQFF.

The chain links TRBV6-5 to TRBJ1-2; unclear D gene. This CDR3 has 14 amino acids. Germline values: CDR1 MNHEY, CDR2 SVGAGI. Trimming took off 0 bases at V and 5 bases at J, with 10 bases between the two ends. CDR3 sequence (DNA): TGTGCCAGCAGTTACTCGAACAGACGATATGGCTACACCTTC. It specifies CASSYSNRRYGYTF.

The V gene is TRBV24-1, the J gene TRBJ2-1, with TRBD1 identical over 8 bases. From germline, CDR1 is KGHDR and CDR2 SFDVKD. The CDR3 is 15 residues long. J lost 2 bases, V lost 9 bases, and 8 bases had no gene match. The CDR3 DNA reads TGTGCCACCGCCGCCAACAGGGGGACCTACAATGAGCAGTTCTTC. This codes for CATAANRGTYNEQFF.

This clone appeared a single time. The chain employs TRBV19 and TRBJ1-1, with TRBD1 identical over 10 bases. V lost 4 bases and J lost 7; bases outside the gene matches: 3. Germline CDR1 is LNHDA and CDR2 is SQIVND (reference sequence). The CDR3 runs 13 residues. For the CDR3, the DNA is TGTGCCAGTAGTACCGGGACAGGGGTTGAAGCTTTCTTT. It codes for CASSTGTGVEAFF.

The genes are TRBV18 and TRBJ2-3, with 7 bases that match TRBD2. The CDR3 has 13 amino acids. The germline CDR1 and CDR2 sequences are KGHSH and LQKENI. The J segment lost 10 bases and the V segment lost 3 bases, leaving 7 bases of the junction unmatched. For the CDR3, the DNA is TGTGCCAGCTCACCCTATGGGAGGGTTGCGCAGTATTTT. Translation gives CASSPYGRVAQYF. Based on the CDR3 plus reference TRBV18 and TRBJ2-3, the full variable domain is NAGVMQNPRHLVRRRGQEARLRCSPMKGHSHVYWYRQLPEEGLKFMVYLQKENIIDESGMPKERFSAEFPKEGPSILRIQQVVRGDSAAYFCASSPYGRVAQYFGPGTRLTVL.

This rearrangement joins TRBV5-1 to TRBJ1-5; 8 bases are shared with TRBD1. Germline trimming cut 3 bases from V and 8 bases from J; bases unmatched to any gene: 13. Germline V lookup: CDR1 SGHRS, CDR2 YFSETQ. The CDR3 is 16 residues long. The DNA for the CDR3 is TGCGCCAGCAGCTCTGGACAGGGTGGGACGAAGGAGCCCCAGCATTTT. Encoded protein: CASSSGQGGTKEPQHF.

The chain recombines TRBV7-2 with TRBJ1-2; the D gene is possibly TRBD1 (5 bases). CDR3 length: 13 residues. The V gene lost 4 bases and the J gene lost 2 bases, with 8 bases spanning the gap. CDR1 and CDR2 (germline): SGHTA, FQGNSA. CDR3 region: CASSSGHNYGYTF. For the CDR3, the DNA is TGTGCCAGCAGCTCCGGACACAACTATGGCTACACCTTC.